The clone carrying this T cell receptor beta chain was counted a few times. The sample originates from a study of radiation and T cells in renal cell carcinoma. Time point denoted: baseline pretreatment blood. Indicated treatment: 15 Gy SBRT to primary tumor, nephrectomy 4 weeks later. Data came from immunoSEQ multiplex PCR; TCRdb stores just in-frame clones and leaves some out. This sample has 110,000 to 150,000 clones, with less than 85% found just once. Germline assignment: CDR1 SGHNT and CDR2 YYREEE (reference sequence). Deletions cut 1 base from V and 4 bases from J, with 9 bases between. This CDR3 is built from 14 residues.

The chain is built from TRBV5-4 and TRBJ1-3, with a possible D match to TRBD1 (5 bases). The origin of this receptor is a woman aged 45-59 years with renal cell carcinoma. The specimen comprised blood, sampled from a patient whose treatment included radiotherapy and nephrectomy. The CDR3 loop is CASSLHTGGNTIYF. CDR3 nucleotide sequence: TGTGCCAGCAGCTTGCACACAGGAGGAAACACCATATATTTT.